This TCR beta chain is from a study of T cell repertoires in cytomegalovirus infection. Study-wide context: Matching HLA type, along with CMV infection, was indicated by public TCR beta signatures. Findings of the study overall: The study identified carriers of CMV plus the relevant HLA from cumulative public TCR beta family frequency. In two of eight donors, the top clonotype was HLA-C-restricted CMV-specific.

TCRdb re-analysed the reads in MiXCR, keeping a single row per CDR3 protein. The data show some 270,000 distinct CDR3 sequences, 17% seen once. A note on this clonotype: As yet, its antigen is unknown.

CDR1 SGHRS and CDR2 YFSETQ come from the germline V gene. The CDR3 runs to 15 residues. V shed 1 base and J shed 0 bases, with 5 bases lying between them. V gene TRBV5-1 combines with J gene TRBJ2-6; D gene unclear. The sample taken for sequencing was CD8+ T cells from PBMCs. This receptor was obtained from a human donor in good health (CMV status not recorded). Some clones in this sample may be carry-over from other donors' samples. CDR3 amino acids: CASSLLRSGANVLTF. CDR3 in DNA: TGCGCCAGCAGCTTGTTACGCTCTGGGGCCAACGTCCTGACTTTC.